This TCR beta chain came from a study of long-term antiretroviral therapy in people with HIV. The immunoSEQ assay was v3.0, run at survey level. The table came from immunoSEQ multiplex PCR; TCRdb's copy has only in-frame clones and leaves some out. The repertoire holds some 35,000 clones, with 85% to 95% as singletons. This clone has only one observation. The specimen comprised unsorted PBMCs, sampled 4.1 years after starting antiretroviral therapy. This sequence was found in a woman between 45 and 60 years old with HIV.

The CDR3 loop is CASSGTGKLFF. CDR3 bases: TGTGCCAGCAGTGGGACAGGCAAACTGTTTTTT. The J gene is TRBJ1-4, the V gene TRBV27; 8 bases align to TRBD1. Germline V gene lookup returns CDR1 MNHEY and CDR2 SMNVEV (reference sequence). The V segment lost 5 bases and the J segment 11 bases; nucleotides outside the gene matches: 1. CDR3 size: 11 residues.